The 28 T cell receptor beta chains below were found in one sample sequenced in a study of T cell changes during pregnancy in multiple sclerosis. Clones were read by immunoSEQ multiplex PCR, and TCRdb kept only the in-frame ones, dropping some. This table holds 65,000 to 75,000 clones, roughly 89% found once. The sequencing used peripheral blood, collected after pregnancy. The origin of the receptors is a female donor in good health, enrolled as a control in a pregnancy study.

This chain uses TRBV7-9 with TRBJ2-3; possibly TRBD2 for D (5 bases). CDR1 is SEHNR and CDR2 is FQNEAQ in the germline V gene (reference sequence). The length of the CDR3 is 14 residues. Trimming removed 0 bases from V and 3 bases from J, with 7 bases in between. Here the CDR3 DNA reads TGTGCCAGCAGCTTAGCGGACTCTACAGATACGCAGTATTTT. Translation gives CASSLADSTDTQYF.

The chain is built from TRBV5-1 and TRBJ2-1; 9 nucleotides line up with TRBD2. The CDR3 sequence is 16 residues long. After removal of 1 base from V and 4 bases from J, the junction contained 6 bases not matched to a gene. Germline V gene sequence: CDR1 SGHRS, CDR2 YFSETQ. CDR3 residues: CASSLPAGGQYNEQFF. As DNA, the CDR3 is TGCGCCAGCAGCTTGCCGGCGGGAGGGCAATACAATGAGCAGTTCTTC.

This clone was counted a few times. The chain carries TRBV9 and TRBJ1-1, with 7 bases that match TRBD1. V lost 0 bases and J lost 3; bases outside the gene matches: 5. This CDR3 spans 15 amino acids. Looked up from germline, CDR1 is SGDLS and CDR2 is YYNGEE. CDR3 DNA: TGTGCCAGCAGCGTAGCCCCAGGGGGGTACACTGAAGCTTTCTTT. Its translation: CASSVAPGGYTEAFF. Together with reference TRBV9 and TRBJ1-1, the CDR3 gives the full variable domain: DSGVTQTPKHLITATGQRVTLRCSPRSGDLSVYWYQQSLDQGLQFLIQYYNGEERAKGNILERFSAQQFPDLHSELNLSSLELGDSALYFCASSVAPGGYTEAFFGQGTRLTVV.

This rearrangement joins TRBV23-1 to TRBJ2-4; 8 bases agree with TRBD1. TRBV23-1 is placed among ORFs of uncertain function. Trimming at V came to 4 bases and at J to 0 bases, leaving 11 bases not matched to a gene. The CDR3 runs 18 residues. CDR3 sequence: CASSLQKGQGGAKNIQYF. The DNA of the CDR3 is TGCGCCAGCAGTCTACAGAAAGGACAGGGTGGAGCCAAAAACATTCAGTACTTC.

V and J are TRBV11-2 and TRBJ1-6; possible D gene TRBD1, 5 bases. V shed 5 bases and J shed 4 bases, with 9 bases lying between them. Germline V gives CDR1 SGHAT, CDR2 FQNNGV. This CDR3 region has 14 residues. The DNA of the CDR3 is TGTGCCAGCAGCCCGGGACTGTATAATTCACCCCTCCACTTT. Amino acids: CASSPGLYNSPLHF.

For the CDR3, the DNA is TGTGCCAGCAGCCAAGATCCGGGCAGGGGGCTTGGGGAGACCCAGTACTTC. It specifies CASSQDPGRGLGETQYF. The V and J genes are TRBV14 and TRBJ2-5; 8 positions match TRBD1. The CDR3 loop spans 17 amino acids. V lost 0 bases to trimming and J lost 5 bases; unmatched junction nucleotides: 11. Germline CDR1 SGHDN, CDR2 FVKESK.

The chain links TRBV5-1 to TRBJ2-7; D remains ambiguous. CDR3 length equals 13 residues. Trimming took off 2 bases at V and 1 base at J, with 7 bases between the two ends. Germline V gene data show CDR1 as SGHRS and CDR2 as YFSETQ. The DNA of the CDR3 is TGCGCCAGCAGCTTCGATCAGTCCTACGAGCAGTACTTC. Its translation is CASSFDQSYEQYF.

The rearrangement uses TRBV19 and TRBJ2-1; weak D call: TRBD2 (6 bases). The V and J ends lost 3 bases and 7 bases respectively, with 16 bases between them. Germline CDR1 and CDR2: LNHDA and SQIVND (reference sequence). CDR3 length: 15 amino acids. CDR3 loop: CASSIWGSRGNEQFF. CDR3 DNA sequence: TGTGCCAGTAGTATCTGGGGAAGTCGGGGGAATGAGCAGTTCTTC.

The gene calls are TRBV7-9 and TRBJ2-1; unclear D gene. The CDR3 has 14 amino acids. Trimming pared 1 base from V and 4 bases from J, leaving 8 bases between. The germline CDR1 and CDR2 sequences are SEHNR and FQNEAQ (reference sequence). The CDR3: CASSLEQWYNEQFF. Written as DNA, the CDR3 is TGTGCCAGCAGCTTAGAACAATGGTACAATGAGCAGTTCTTC. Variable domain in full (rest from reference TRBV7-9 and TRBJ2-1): DTGVSQNPRHKITKRGQNVTFRCDPISEHNRLYWYRQTLGQGPEFLTYFQNEAQLEKSRLLSDRFSAERPKGSFSTLEIQRTEQGDSAMYLCASSLEQWYNEQFFGPGTRLTVL.

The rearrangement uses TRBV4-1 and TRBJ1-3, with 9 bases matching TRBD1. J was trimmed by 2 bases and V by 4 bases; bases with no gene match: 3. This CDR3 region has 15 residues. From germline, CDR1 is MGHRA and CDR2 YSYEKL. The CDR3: CASSLRTGAGNTIYF. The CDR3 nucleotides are TGCGCCAGCAGCCTACGGACAGGGGCTGGAAACACCATATATTTT.

This CDR3 reads CASSNQGRTYEQYF. DNA for the CDR3: TGTGCCAGCAGTAATCAGGGTCGTACCTACGAGCAGTACTTC. The chain couples TRBV28 to TRBJ2-7; TRBD1 is a possible D gene (5 bases). V lost 5 bases, J lost 2 bases, and 13 bases lay in between. The CDR3 contains 14 residues. CDR1 MDHEN and CDR2 SYDVKM come from the germline V gene.

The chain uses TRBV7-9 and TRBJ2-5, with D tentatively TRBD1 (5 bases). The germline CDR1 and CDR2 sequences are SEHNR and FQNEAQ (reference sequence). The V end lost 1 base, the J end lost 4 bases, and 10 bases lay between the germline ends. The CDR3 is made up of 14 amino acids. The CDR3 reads CASSLGRASETQYF. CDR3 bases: TGTGCCAGCAGCTTAGGCAGGGCTTCAGAGACCCAGTACTTC.

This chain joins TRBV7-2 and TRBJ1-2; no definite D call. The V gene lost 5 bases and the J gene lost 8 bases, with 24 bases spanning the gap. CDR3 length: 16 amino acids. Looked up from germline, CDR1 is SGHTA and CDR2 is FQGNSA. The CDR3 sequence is CASSAHPSGTSGGYTF. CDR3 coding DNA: TGTGCCAGCAGCGCCCACCCTTCAGGTACCTCGGGGGGCTACACCTTC.

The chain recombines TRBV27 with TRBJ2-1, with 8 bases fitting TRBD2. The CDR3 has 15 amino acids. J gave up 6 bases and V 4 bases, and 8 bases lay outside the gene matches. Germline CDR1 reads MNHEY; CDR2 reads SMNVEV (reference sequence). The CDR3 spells CASSSGTSSVNEQFF. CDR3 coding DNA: TGTGCCAGCAGTTCCGGGACTAGTAGTGTCAATGAGCAGTTCTTC.

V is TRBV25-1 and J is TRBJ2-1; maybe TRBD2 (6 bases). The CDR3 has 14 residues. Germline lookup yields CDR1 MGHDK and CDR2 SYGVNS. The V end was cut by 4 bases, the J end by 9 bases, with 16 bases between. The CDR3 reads CASSVTGSVGEQFF. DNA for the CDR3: TGTGCCAGCAGTGTAACCGGGAGTGTAGGTGAGCAGTTCTTC.

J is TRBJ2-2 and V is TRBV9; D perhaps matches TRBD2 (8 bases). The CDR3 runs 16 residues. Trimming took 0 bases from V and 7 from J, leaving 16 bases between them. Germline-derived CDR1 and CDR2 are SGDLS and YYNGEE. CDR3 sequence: CASSVGGGAGGGELFF. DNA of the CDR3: TGTGCCAGCAGCGTAGGAGGGGGCGCGGGAGGCGGGGAGCTGTTTTTT.

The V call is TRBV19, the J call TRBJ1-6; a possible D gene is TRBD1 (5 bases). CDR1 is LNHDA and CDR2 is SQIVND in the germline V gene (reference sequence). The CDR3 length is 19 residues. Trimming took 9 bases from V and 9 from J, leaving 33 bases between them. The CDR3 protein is CASNAHPSGGEGIISPLHF. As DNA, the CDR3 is TGTGCCAGCAATGCCCACCCTTCAGGAGGGGAGGGAATAATTTCACCCCTCCACTTT. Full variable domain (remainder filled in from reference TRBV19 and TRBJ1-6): DGGITQSPKYLFRKEGQNVTLSCEQNLNHDAMYWYRQDPGQGLRLIYYSQIVNDFQKGDIAEGYSVSREKKESFPLTVTSAQKNPTAFYLCASNAHPSGGEGIISPLHFGNGTRLTVT.

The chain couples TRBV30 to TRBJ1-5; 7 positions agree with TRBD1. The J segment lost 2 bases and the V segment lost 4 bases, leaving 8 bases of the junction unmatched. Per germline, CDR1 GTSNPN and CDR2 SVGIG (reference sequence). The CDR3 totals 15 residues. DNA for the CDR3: TGTGCCTGGACTCCCCGGGACAGAGGCAATCAGCCCCAGCATTTT. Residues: CAWTPRDRGNQPQHF.

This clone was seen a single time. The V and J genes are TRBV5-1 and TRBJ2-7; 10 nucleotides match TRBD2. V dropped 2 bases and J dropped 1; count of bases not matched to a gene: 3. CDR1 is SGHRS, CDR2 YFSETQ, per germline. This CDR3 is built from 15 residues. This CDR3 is CASSFGLADSYEQYF. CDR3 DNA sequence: TGCGCCAGCAGCTTCGGACTAGCGGATTCCTACGAGCAGTACTTC.

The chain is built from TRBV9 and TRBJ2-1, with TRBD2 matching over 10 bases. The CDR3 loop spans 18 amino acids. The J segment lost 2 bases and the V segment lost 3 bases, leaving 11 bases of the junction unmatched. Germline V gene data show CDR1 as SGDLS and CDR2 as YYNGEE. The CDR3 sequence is CASSDRLAGELPYNEQFF. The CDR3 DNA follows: TGTGCCAGCAGCGATCGCCTAGCGGGGGAGCTTCCCTACAATGAGCAGTTCTTC.

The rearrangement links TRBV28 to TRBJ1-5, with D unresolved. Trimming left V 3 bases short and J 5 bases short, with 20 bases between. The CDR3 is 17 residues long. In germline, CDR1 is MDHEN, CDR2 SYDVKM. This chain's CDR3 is CASSFRGYFNRDQPQHF. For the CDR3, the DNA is TGTGCCAGCAGTTTTCGCGGATACTTCAATCGTGATCAGCCCCAGCATTTT.

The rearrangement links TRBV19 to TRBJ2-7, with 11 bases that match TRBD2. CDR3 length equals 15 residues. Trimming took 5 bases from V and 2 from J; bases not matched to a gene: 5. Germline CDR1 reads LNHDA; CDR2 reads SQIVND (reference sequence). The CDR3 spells CASSPGLAATYEQYF. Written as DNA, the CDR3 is TGTGCCAGTAGTCCGGGACTAGCGGCAACCTACGAGCAGTACTTC.

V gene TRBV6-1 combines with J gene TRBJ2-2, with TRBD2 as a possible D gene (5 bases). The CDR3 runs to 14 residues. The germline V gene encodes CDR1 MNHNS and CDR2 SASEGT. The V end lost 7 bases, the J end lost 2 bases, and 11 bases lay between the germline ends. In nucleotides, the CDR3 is TGTGCCAGCATTCGACGGACTAACACCGGGGAGCTGTTTTTT. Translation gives CASIRRTNTGELFF.

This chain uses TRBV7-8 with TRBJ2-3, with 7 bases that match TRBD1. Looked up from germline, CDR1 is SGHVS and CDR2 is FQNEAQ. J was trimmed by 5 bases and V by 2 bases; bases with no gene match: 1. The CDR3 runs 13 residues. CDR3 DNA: TGTGCCAGCAGCTTAAGGGACAGAGATACGCAGTATTTT. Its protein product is CASSLRDRDTQYF.

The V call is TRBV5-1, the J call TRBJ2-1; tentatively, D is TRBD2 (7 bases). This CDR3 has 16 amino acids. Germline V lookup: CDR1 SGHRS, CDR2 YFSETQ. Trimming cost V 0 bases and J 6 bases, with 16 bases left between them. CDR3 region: CASSLGLGGGVNEQFF. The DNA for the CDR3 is TGCGCCAGCAGCTTGGGGTTGGGCGGGGGCGTCAATGAGCAGTTCTTC.

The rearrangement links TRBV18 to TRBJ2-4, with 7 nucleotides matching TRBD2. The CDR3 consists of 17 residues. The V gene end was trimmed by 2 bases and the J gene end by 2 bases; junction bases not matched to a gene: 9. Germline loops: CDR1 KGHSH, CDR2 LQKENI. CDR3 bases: TGTGCCAGCTCACCAGTGGGTGCGGGAGTATCCAAAAACATTCAGTACTTC. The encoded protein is CASSPVGAGVSKNIQYF.

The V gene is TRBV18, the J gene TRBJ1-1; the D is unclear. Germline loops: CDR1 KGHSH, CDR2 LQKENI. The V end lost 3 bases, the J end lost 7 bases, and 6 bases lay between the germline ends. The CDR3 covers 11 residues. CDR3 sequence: CASSPAGEAFF. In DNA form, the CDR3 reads TGTGCCAGCTCACCCGCGGGTGAAGCTTTCTTT.

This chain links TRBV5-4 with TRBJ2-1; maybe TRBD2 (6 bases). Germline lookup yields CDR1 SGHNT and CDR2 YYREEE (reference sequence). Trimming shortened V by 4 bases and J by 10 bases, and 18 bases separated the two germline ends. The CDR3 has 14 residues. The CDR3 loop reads CASSHGTRGGEQFF. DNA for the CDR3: TGTGCCAGCAGCCACGGAACCCGTGGAGGGGAGCAGTTCTTC.